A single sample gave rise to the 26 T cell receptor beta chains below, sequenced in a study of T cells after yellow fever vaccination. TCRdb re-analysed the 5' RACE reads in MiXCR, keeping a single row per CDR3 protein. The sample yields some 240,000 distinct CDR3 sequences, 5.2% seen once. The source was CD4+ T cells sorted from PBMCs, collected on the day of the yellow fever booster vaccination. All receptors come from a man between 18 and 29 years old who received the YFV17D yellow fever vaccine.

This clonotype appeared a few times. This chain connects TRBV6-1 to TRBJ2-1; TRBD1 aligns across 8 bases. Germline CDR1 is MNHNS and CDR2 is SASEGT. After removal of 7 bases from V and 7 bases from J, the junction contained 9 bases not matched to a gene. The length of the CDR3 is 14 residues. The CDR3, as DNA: TGTGCCAGCACCGTGGGCAGGGGGCGTAATGAGCAGTTCTTC. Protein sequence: CASTVGRGRNEQFF.

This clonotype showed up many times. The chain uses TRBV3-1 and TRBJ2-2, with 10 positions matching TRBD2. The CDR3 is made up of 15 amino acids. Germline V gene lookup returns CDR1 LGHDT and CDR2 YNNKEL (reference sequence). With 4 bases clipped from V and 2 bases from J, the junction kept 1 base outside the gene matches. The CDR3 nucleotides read TGTGCCAGCAGCCGACTAGCGGGTAACACCGGGGAGCTGTTTTTT. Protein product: CASSRLAGNTGELFF.

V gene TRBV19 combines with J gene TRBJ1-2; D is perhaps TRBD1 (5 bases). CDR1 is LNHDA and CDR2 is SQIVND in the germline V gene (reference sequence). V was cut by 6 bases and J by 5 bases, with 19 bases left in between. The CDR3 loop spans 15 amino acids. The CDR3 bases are TGTGCCAGTAGCTCACCGGGACGGTTTGAGTATGGCTACACCTTC. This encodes CASSSPGRFEYGYTF.

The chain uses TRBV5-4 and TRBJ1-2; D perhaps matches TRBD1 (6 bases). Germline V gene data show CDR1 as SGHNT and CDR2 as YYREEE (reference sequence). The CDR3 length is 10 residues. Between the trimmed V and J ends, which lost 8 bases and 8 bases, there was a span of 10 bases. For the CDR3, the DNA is TGTGCCAGTAAGGGGGAAGGCTACACCTTC. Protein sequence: CASKGEGYTF.

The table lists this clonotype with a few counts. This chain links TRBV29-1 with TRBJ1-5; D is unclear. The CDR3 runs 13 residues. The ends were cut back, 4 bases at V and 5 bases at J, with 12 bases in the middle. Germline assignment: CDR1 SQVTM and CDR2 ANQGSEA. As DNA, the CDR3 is TGCAGCGTTGTGGCAGGAGAGTATCAGCCCCAGCATTTT. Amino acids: CSVVAGEYQPQHF.

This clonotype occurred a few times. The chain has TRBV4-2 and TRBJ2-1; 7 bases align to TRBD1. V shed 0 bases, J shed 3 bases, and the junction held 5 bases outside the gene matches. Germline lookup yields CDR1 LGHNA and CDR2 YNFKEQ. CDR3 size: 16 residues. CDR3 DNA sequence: TGTGCCAGCAGCCAAGATCTCCGGGACAGCTACAATGAGCAGTTCTTC. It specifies CASSQDLRDSYNEQFF.

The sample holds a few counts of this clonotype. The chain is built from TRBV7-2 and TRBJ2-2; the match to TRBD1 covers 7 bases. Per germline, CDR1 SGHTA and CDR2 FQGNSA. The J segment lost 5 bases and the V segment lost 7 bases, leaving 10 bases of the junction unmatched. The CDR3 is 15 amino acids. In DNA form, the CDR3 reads TGTGCCAGCACCAAAGATCAGGGGGATACCGGGGAGCTGTTTTTT. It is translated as CASTKDQGDTGELFF. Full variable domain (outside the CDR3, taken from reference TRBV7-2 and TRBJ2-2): GAGVSQSPSNKVTEKGKDVELRCDPISGHTALYWYRQSLGQGLEFLIYFQGNSAPDKSGLPSDRFSAERTGGSVSTLTIQRTQQEDSAVYLCASTKDQGDTGELFFGEGSRLTVL.

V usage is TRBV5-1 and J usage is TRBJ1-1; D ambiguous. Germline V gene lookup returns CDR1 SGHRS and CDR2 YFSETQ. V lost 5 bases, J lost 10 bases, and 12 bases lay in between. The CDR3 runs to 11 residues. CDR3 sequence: CASREGGPAFF. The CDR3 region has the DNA TGCGCCAGCAGGGAAGGCGGCCCAGCTTTCTTT.

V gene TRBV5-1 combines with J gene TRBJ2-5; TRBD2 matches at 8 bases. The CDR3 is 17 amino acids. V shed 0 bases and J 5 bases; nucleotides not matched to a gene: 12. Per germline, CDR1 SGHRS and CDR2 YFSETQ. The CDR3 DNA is TGCGCCAGCAGCTTGGGACTAGCGTCGGTGTTTTGGGAGACCCAGTACTTC. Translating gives CASSLGLASVFWETQYF.

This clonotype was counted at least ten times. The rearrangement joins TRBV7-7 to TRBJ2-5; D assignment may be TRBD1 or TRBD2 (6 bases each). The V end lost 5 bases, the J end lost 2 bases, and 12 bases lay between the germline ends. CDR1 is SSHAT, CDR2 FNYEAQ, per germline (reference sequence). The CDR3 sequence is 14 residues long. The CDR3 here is CASSRGPIQETQYF. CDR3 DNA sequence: TGTGCCAGCAGCCGGGGGCCGATACAAGAGACCCAGTACTTC.

CDR3: CASSYSEKLFF. For the CDR3, the DNA is TGTGCCAGCAGTTACTCTGAAAAACTGTTTTTT. The V and J genes are TRBV6-6 and TRBJ1-4; the D is unclear. From germline, CDR1 is MNHNY and CDR2 SVGAGI (reference sequence). Trimming removed 0 bases from V and 7 bases from J, with 0 bases in between. This CDR3 has 11 amino acids.

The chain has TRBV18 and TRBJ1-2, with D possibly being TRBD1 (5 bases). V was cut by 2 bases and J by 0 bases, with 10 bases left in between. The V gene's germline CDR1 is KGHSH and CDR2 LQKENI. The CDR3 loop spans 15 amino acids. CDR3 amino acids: CASSPTGESNYGYTF. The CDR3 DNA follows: TGTGCCAGCTCACCAACGGGGGAATCTAACTATGGCTACACCTTC.

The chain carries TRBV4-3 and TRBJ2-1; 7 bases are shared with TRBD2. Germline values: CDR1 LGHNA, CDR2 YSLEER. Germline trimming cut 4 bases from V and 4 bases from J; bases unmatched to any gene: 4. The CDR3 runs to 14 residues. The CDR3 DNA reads TGCGCCAGCAGCCCCATGGGAGGGTACAATGAGCAGTTCTTC. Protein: CASSPMGGYNEQFF.

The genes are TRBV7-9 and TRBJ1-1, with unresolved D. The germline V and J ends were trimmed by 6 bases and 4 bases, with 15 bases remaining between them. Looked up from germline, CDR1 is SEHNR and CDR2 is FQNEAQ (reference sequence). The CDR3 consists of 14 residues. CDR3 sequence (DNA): TGTGCCAGCAGGTTCTTGCAGGAGTTCACTGAAGCTTTCTTT. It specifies CASRFLQEFTEAFF.

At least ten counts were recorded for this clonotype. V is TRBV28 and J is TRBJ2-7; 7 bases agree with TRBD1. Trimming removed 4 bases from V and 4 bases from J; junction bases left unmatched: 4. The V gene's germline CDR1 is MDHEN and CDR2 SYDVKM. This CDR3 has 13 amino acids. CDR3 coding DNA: TGTGCCAGCAGTTCCGGACAGGAGTACGAGCAGTACGTC. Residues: CASSSGQEYEQYV.

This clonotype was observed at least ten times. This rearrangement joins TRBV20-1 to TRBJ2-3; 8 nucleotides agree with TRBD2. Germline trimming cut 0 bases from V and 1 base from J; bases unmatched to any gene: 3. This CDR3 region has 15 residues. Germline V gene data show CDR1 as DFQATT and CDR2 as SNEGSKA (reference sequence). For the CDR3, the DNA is TGCAGTGCTAGAGATCGGCGGGGGGGCACAGATACGCAGTATTTT. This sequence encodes CSARDRRGGTDTQYF.

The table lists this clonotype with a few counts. The CDR3 coding sequence is TGTGCCATCAGTAGCGGGGGACAAGAGACCCAGTACTTC. Amino acids: CAISSGGQETQYF. The V and J genes are TRBV10-3 and TRBJ2-5; 8 bases align to TRBD2. V gave up 5 bases and J gave up 2 bases; unmatched junction bases: 1. CDR3 size: 13 residues. Germline CDR1 reads ENHRY; CDR2 reads SYGVKD.

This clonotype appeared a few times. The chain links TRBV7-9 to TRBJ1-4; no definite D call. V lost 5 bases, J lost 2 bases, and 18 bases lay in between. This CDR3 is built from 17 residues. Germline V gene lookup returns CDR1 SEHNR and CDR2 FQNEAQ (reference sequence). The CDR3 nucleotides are TGTGCCAGCAGCCCTCCCCCCGGGCGGCCCACTAATGAAAAACTGTTTTTT. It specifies CASSPPPGRPTNEKLFF.

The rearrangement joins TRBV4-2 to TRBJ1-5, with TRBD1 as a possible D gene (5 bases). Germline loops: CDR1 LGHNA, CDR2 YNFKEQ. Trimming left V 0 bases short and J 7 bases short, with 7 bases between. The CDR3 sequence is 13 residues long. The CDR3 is CASSQDPGQPQHF. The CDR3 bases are TGTGCCAGCAGCCAAGATCCAGGGCAGCCCCAGCATTTT.

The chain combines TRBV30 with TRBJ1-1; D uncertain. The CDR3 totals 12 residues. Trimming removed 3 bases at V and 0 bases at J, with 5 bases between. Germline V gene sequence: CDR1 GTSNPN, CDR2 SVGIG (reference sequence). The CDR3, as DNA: TGTGCCTGGAGACTAATGAACACTGAAGCTTTCTTT. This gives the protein CAWRLMNTEAFF.

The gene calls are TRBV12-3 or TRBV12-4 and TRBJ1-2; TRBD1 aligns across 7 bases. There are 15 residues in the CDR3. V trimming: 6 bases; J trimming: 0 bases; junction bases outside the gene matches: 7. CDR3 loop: CASRANRGANYGYTF. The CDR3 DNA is TGTGCCAGCAGGGCCAACAGGGGAGCTAACTATGGCTACACCTTC.

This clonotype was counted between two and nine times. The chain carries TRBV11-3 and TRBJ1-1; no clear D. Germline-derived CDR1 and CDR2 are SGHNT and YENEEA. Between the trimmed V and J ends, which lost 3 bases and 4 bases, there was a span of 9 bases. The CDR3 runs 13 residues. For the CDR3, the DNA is TGTGCCAGCAGCTTGAGCCCCAGCACTGAAGCTTTCTTT. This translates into CASSLSPSTEAFF.

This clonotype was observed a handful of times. CDR3 coding DNA: TGTGCCAGCAGCTTAGGTGGGGGACAGGTCAACACCGGGGAGCTGTTTTTT. Translated: CASSLGGGQVNTGELFF. The genes are TRBV7-2 and TRBJ2-2, with 8 nucleotides matching TRBD1. Per germline, CDR1 SGHTA and CDR2 FQGNSA. V gave up 1 base and J gave up 2 bases; unmatched junction bases: 6. The CDR3 spans 17 residues.

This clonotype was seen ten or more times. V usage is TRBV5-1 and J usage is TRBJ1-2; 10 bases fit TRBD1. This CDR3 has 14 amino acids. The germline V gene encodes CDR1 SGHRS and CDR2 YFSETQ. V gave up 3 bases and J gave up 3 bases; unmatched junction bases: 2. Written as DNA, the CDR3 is TGCGCCAGCAGCTCCGGACAGGGGGACTATGGCTACACCTTC. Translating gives CASSSGQGDYGYTF. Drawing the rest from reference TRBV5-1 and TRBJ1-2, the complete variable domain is KAGVTQTPRYLIKTRGQQVTLSCSPISGHRSVSWYQQTPGQGLQFLFEYFSETQRNKGNFPGRFSGRQFSNSRSEMNVSTLELGDSALYLCASSSGQGDYGYTFGSGTRLTVV.

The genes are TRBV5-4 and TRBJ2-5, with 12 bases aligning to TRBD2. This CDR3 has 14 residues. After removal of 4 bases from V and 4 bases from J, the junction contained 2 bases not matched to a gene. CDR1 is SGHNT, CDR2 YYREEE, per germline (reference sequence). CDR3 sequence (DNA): TGTGCCAGCAGCGAACTAGCGGGGGGAGAGACCCAGTACTTC. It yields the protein CASSELAGGETQYF.

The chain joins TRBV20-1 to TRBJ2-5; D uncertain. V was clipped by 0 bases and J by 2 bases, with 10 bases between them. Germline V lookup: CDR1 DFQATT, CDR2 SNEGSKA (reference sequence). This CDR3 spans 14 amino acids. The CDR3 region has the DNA TGCAGTGCTAGAGACCAAAGTGGACAAGAGACCCAGTACTTC. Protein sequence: CSARDQSGQETQYF.